Described below is a single T cell receptor (beta chain) sequence and its context. Its antigen is currently unknown. cDNA for TCRalpha and TCRbeta was amplified by nested PCRs of about 15 then nine to ten cycles. TCRdb processed the 5' RACE reads again and assigns one entry to each CDR3 protein, with no DNA. In all, the sample yields 330,000 or so distinct CDR3 sequences. This sample is part of a study of monozygotic twins with inflammatory bowel disease. Whole-study findings and limits: IBD patients displayed reduced TCRbeta diversity (inverse Simpson) when set against healthy co-twins.

Input material: blood. The clonotype originates from a human donor with ulcerative colitis or Crohn's disease, or a healthy co-twin of an affected twin (not recorded which).

CDR3 loop: CASSLQRANSPLHF. The rearrangement uses TRBV12-3 or TRBV12-4 and TRBJ1-6. The CDR3 loop spans 14 amino acids.